The 14 T cell receptor beta chains in this list originate from one sample, sequenced in a study of PD-L1 blockade in urothelial cancer. Specified time point: pretreatment peripheral blood. TCRdb's copy holds only in-frame clones and misses some; the assay was immunoSEQ multiplex PCR. The sample has roughly 50,000 clones; roughly 87% are singletons. The source material was PBMCs, sampled around atezolizumab (anti-PD-L1) treatment. Receptors originate from a woman aged 55-75 years with urothelial cancer.

The V gene is TRBV5-6, the J gene TRBJ2-3, with TRBD1 matching 7 bases. V dropped 4 bases and J dropped 5; count of bases not matched to a gene: 4. This CDR3 has 13 residues. CDR1 SGHDT and CDR2 YYEEEE come from the germline V gene. CDR3 in DNA: TGTGCCAGCAGCCCGACAGGGATAGATACGCAGTATTTT. Translation gives CASSPTGIDTQYF.

The gene calls are TRBV28 and TRBJ2-7, with 12 bases identical to TRBD2. This CDR3 contains 14 residues. Trimming removed 3 bases from V and 6 bases from J; junction bases left unmatched: 3. The germline gives CDR1 MDHEN, CDR2 SYDVKM. The CDR3 reads CASSFKTSGGEQYF. For the CDR3, the DNA is TGTGCCAGCAGTTTCAAGACTAGCGGGGGCGAGCAGTACTTC.

J is TRBJ2-2 and V is TRBV29-1; tentatively, D is TRBD2 (6 bases). The CDR3 length is 11 residues. Germline values: CDR1 SQVTM, CDR2 ANQGSEA. V shed 7 bases and J shed 8 bases, with 11 bases lying between them. CDR3: CSAREAGELFF. In DNA, the CDR3 is TGCAGCGCGAGGGAGGCTGGGGAGCTGTTTTTT.

V gene TRBV4-3 combines with J gene TRBJ2-1; D is perhaps TRBD1 (5 bases). This CDR3 contains 15 residues. Germline V lookup: CDR1 LGHNA, CDR2 YSLEER. V dropped 0 bases and J dropped 9 bases, with 15 bases sitting between them. For the CDR3, the DNA is TGCGCCAGCAGCCAAGAGGACCACAGGTTTCCTGAGCAGTTCTTC. Residues: CASSQEDHRFPEQFF.

This rearrangement joins TRBV19 to TRBJ1-2; 7 bases agree with TRBD1. Trimming cost V 1 base and J 7 bases; bases outside gene matches: 12. CDR1 and CDR2 (germline): LNHDA, SQIVND (reference sequence). CDR3 length: 16 amino acids. This CDR3 reads CASSIGWGQPQGGYTF. The CDR3, as DNA: TGTGCCAGTAGTATAGGCTGGGGACAGCCCCAAGGTGGCTACACCTTC. The variable domain in full, completed from reference TRBV19 and TRBJ1-2, reads DGGITQSPKYLFRKEGQNVTLSCEQNLNHDAMYWYRQDPGQGLRLIYYSQIVNDFQKGDIAEGYSVSREKKESFPLTVTSAQKNPTAFYLCASSIGWGQPQGGYTFGSGTRLTVV.

This clone was picked up one time. The V call is TRBV20-1, the J call TRBJ2-7; D may be TRBD2 (6 bases). Germline V gene sequence: CDR1 DFQATT, CDR2 SNEGSKA (reference sequence). This CDR3 has 11 amino acids. V lost 3 bases, J lost 7 bases, and 10 bases lay in between. The CDR3: CSASPGEEQYF. CDR3 bases: TGCAGTGCTAGCCCGGGAGAGGAGCAGTACTTC.

This clone was picked up one time. V is TRBV5-4 and J is TRBJ2-5, with TRBD1 identical over 7 bases. CDR1 and CDR2 (germline): SGHNT, YYREEE (reference sequence). The CDR3 runs 14 residues. The ends lost 4 bases at V and 5 bases at J; junction bases unmatched: 8. Written as DNA, the CDR3 is TGTGCCAGCAGCCCTCAAGACAGGGATGAGACCCAGTACTTC. Translation: CASSPQDRDETQYF.

The chain couples TRBV19 to TRBJ1-2, with 7 positions matching TRBD1. Germline V CDR1 and CDR2: LNHDA, SQIVND (reference sequence). V shed 10 bases, J shed 7 bases, and the junction held 12 bases outside the gene matches. The CDR3 spans 13 residues. Written as DNA, the CDR3 is TGTGCCACTTCAGACAGGGAGCTAGGTGGCTACACCTTC. This sequence encodes CATSDRELGGYTF.

Judged by abundance, this clone is medium-sized. V gene TRBV5-4 combines with J gene TRBJ2-7; TRBD2 might be the D (5 bases). The CDR3 sequence is 15 residues long. V was clipped by 4 bases and J by 3 bases, with 17 bases between them. In germline, CDR1 is SGHNT, CDR2 YYREEE (reference sequence). For the CDR3, the DNA is TGTGCCAGCAGCGCCTTCGATACTAGTTTCTACGAGCAGTACTTC. Translation: CASSAFDTSFYEQYF.

This chain uses TRBV2 with TRBJ2-7, with 7 bases matching TRBD1. The CDR3 has 14 residues. Unmatched junction bases numbered 6, after V lost 4 bases and J lost 3 bases. Germline V gives CDR1 SNHLY, CDR2 FYNNEI. DNA of the CDR3: TGTGCCAGCAGTGCGGGACAGACGAACTACGAGCAGTACTTC. Translating it yields CASSAGQTNYEQYF.

The chain joins TRBV5-3 to TRBJ2-7; 9 bases are shared with TRBD1. TRBV5-3 is noted as an ORF with a role that remains uncertain. The junction had 5 bases not matched to a gene; V was cut back by 2 bases and J by 5 bases. The CDR3 consists of 14 residues. CDR3 amino acids: CARSFGTGFDEQYF. Here the CDR3 DNA reads TGTGCCAGAAGCTTTGGGACAGGGTTCGACGAGCAGTACTTC.

The chain recombines TRBV5-1 with TRBJ2-7; 11 bases align to TRBD2. Germline CDR1 and CDR2: SGHRS and YFSETQ. CDR3 length equals 15 residues. The junction had 7 bases not matched to a gene; V was cut back by 5 bases and J by 3 bases. The CDR3, as DNA: TGCGCCAGCAGGCTAACTAGCGGGGGCAACTACGAGCAGTACTTC. This translates into CASRLTSGGNYEQYF.

The chain is built from TRBV15 and TRBJ2-1, with a weak D call TRBD1 (6 bases). The CDR3 covers 14 residues. The V end lost 3 bases, the J end lost 8 bases, and 14 bases lay between the germline ends. Per the germline V gene, CDR1 is LNHNV and CDR2 is YYDKDF (reference sequence). The chain's CDR3 is CATSRDRLGYEQFF. The CDR3 region has the DNA TGTGCCACCAGCAGGGACAGACTTGGGTATGAGCAGTTCTTC.

J is TRBJ2-5 and V is TRBV7-9; 8 bases map to TRBD1. V was clipped by 1 base and J by 2 bases; unmatched bases: 6. There are 16 residues in the CDR3. The germline V gene encodes CDR1 SEHNR and CDR2 FQNEAQ (reference sequence). CDR3 in DNA: TGTGCCAGCAGCTTAGGAACAGGGGGTCCTCAAGAGACCCAGTACTTC. It yields the protein CASSLGTGGPQETQYF.